One and the same sample provided the 26 T cell receptor beta chains below, sequenced in a study of OX40 agonist ivuxolimab in advanced cancers. Measured with immunoSEQ multiplex PCR; TCRdb has only the in-frame clones, and not every one. The sample has under 70,000 clones, around 85% seen once. This specimen was CD4+ or CD8+ T cells sorted from blood, taken in a trial of the OX40 agonist ivuxolimab. These receptors were obtained from an adult with an advanced solid tumor such as melanoma, head and neck, liver or kidney cancer.

The CDR3 sequence is CASSPRVAGGQETQYF. The CDR3 region has the DNA TGCGCCAGCAGCCCCAGGGTAGCGGGGGGACAAGAGACCCAGTACTTC. This chain links TRBV4-1 with TRBJ2-5; 10 nucleotides agree with TRBD2. This CDR3 spans 16 amino acids. CDR1 and CDR2 (germline): MGHRA, YSYEKL. Trimming cost V 4 bases and J 2 bases; bases outside gene matches: 7.

This clone was observed a handful of times. The same CDR3 is also encoded by other DNA sequences in this sample. The genes are TRBV9 and TRBJ1-2; D is unclear. Trimming shortened V by 0 bases and J by 4 bases, and 10 bases separated the two germline ends. Germline V lookup: CDR1 SGDLS, CDR2 YYNGEE. The CDR3 extends over 14 amino acids. The CDR3 nucleotides read TGTGCCAGCAGCGTAGCCACGGGGAGCTATGGCTACACCTTC. It translates to CASSVATGSYGYTF.

The V and J genes are TRBV19 and TRBJ1-1; 8 positions match TRBD1. J lost 4 bases, V lost 7 bases, and 8 bases had no gene match. CDR1 and CDR2 (germline): LNHDA, SQIVND (reference sequence). The CDR3 extends over 14 amino acids. The DNA of the CDR3 is TGTGCCAGTACCAACAGGGGGGAGGGCACTGAAGCTTTCTTT. Its translation: CASTNRGEGTEAFF.

This chain joins TRBV30 and TRBJ1-3, with D unclear. This CDR3 has 16 amino acids. Germline-derived CDR1 and CDR2 are GTSNPN and SVGIG (reference sequence). Trimming removed 0 bases at V and 0 bases at J, with 12 bases between. Here the CDR3 DNA reads TGTGCCTGGAGTGTGAGACGGAGAGTCTCTGGAAACACCATATATTTT. It translates to CAWSVRRRVSGNTIYF.

This clone was recorded a few times. The chain combines TRBV9 with TRBJ1-5; a weak D match, TRBD1 (5 bases). V was cut by 1 base and J by 5 bases, with 13 bases left in between. This CDR3 contains 15 residues. Per germline, CDR1 SGDLS and CDR2 YYNGEE. CDR3 nucleotide sequence: TGTGCCAGCAGCGTAACCGACAGTAACTATCAGCCCCAGCATTTT. It translates to CASSVTDSNYQPQHF.

The genes are TRBV18 and TRBJ2-1; D unresolved. Deletions cut 4 bases from V and 0 bases from J, with 10 bases between. The CDR3 runs to 15 residues. CDR1 and CDR2 (germline): KGHSH, LQKENI. The CDR3 DNA reads TGTGCCAGCTCACGGACCCGAAGCTCCTACAATGAGCAGTTCTTC. Translating it yields CASSRTRSSYNEQFF.

This clone was found a few times. The chain combines TRBV5-1 with TRBJ2-4; the D gene could be TRBD1 or TRBD2 (6 bases each). Trimming stripped 2 bases from V and 0 bases from J, with 21 bases between. In germline, CDR1 is SGHRS, CDR2 YFSETQ. This CDR3 has 19 amino acids. CDR3 region: CASSFDVSTGALAKNIQYF. For the CDR3, the DNA is TGCGCCAGCAGCTTCGACGTTTCAACGGGGGCGCTAGCCAAAAACATTCAGTACTTC.

V gene TRBV9 combines with J gene TRBJ2-5; no definite D call. Per the germline V gene, CDR1 is SGDLS and CDR2 is YYNGEE. The V gene lost 0 bases and the J gene lost 5 bases, with 2 bases spanning the gap. The CDR3 runs to 11 residues. CDR3 protein: CASSVVETQYF. The CDR3 region has the DNA TGTGCCAGCAGCGTAGTGGAGACCCAGTACTTC.

The chain recombines TRBV7-2 with TRBJ2-2, with TRBD2 matching 7 bases. The junction had 18 bases not matched to a gene; V was cut back by 7 bases and J by 4 bases. CDR3 length: 18 amino acids. Germline V CDR1 and CDR2: SGHTA, FQGNSA. CDR3 nucleotide sequence: TGTGCCAGCATCCTCTTCAGGGCGGGGGTCCCGGGCACCGGGGAGCTGTTTTTT. It encodes CASILFRAGVPGTGELFF.

This chain connects TRBV27 to TRBJ1-1, with D tentatively TRBD1 (6 bases). The germline gives CDR1 MNHEY, CDR2 SMNVEV (reference sequence). V lost 0 bases, J lost 10 bases, and 21 bases lay in between. The CDR3 length is 16 residues. CDR3 sequence (DNA): TGTGCCAGCAGTTTATCGGCCATCGGGGGGGCGTATTCAGCTTTCTTT. Encoded protein: CASSLSAIGGAYSAFF.

The chain recombines TRBV7-9 with TRBJ2-5; no clear D gene. The CDR3 is made up of 15 amino acids. The V end lost 0 bases, the J end lost 6 bases, and 14 bases lay between the germline ends. CDR1 and CDR2 (germline): SEHNR, FQNEAQ (reference sequence). This CDR3 reads CASSLAIEAFKTQYF. CDR3 in DNA: TGTGCCAGCAGCTTAGCGATAGAAGCTTTCAAGACCCAGTACTTC.

The CDR3 region is CASSGVGSSRPLHF. For the CDR3, the DNA is TGTGCCAGCAGCGGCGTGGGGTCGTCTCGGCCCCTCCACTTT. The chain recombines TRBV2 with TRBJ1-6; no clear D. This CDR3 is 14 amino acids long. CDR1 is SNHLY, CDR2 FYNNEI, per germline. Trimming shortened V by 6 bases and J by 13 bases, and 19 bases separated the two germline ends. The complete variable domain, with remaining parts taken from reference TRBV2 and TRBJ1-6, reads EPEVTQTPSHQVTQMGQEVILRCVPISNHLYFYWYRQILGQKVEFLVSFYNNEISEKSEIFDDQFSVERPDGSNFTLKIRSTKLEDSAMYFCASSGVGSSRPLHFGNGTRLTVT.

The CDR3 protein is CASSHHFGVGNEQYF. DNA for the CDR3: TGTGCCAGCAGCCACCACTTCGGGGTCGGGAACGAGCAGTACTTC. The V gene is TRBV5-4, the J gene TRBJ2-5; D might be TRBD2 (5 bases). The DNA end favors TRBJ2-7, so the J call may be wrong. CDR3 size: 15 residues. Germline CDR1 and CDR2: SGHNT and YYREEE (reference sequence).

This clone was seen more than once but under ten times. This rearrangement joins TRBV2 to TRBJ2-3; D is uncertain. The germline CDR1 and CDR2 sequences are SNHLY and FYNNEI. The CDR3 has 12 amino acids. V was clipped by 2 bases and J by 4 bases, with 4 bases between them. The CDR3 is CASSELSDTQYF. The CDR3 DNA is TGTGCCAGCAGTGAATTGTCAGATACGCAGTATTTT.

This clone came up a few times. The chain links TRBV2 to TRBJ2-3, with 9 bases that match TRBD1. CDR1 SNHLY and CDR2 FYNNEI come from the germline V gene. V trimming: 7 bases; J trimming: 1 base; junction bases outside the gene matches: 12. The CDR3 extends over 17 amino acids. The CDR3 bases are TGTGCCAGCAAAAGGGGGACAGGGATGTACGGCACAGATACGCAGTATTTT. Protein: CASKRGTGMYGTDTQYF.

The rearrangement links TRBV4-1 to TRBJ2-1; 10 positions match TRBD1. The J segment lost 8 bases and the V segment lost 5 bases, leaving 9 bases of the junction unmatched. Germline CDR1 MGHRA, CDR2 YSYEKL. The CDR3 covers 15 residues. As DNA, the CDR3 is TGCGCCAGCAGCAAAACCGGGACAGGGGTCGATGAGCAGTTCTTC. The encoded protein is CASSKTGTGVDEQFF.

This chain links TRBV19 with TRBJ2-3, with D possibly being TRBD2 (6 bases). Looked up from germline, CDR1 is LNHDA and CDR2 is SQIVND (reference sequence). The CDR3 covers 18 residues. V lost 0 bases, J lost 4 bases, and 20 bases lay in between. The CDR3 DNA reads TGTGCCAGTAGTATAGAGGTCGCTGGAGGGTCATCGGCAGATACGCAGTATTTT. Translated, it gives CASSIEVAGGSSADTQYF.

The V call is TRBV2, the J call TRBJ2-1; 14 bases are a match to TRBD2. Germline assignment: CDR1 SNHLY and CDR2 FYNNEI. V gave up 7 bases and J gave up 10 bases; unmatched junction bases: 9. This CDR3 is built from 15 residues. The CDR3, as DNA: TGTGCCAGCACCGGGACTAGCGGGAGTCCTGGCGAGCAGTTCTTC. Amino acid sequence: CASTGTSGSPGEQFF.

CDR3 nucleotide sequence: TGTGCCAGCAGCCAAAACCCGGGACTAGCGGCCAATGAGCAGTTCTTC. Residues: CASSQNPGLAANEQFF. The chain uses TRBV4-2 and TRBJ2-1, with 11 bases lining up with TRBD2. V shed 2 bases, J shed 6 bases, and the junction held 6 bases outside the gene matches. Germline V gene lookup returns CDR1 LGHNA and CDR2 YNFKEQ. There are 16 residues in the CDR3.

The CDR3 sequence is CASSPVPIYEQYF. CDR3 nucleotide sequence: TGTGCCAGCAGCCCGGTCCCGATCTACGAGCAGTACTTC. This chain uses TRBV14 with TRBJ2-7; no firm D call. The CDR3 has 13 amino acids. The germline CDR1 and CDR2 sequences are SGHDN and FVKESK. Between the trimmed V and J ends, which lost 4 bases and 3 bases, there was a span of 10 bases.

The rearrangement uses TRBV7-3 and TRBJ2-2; the D gene is possibly TRBD1 (6 bases). Per germline, CDR1 SGHTA and CDR2 FQGTGA. The V gene lost 5 bases and the J gene lost 7 bases, with 17 bases spanning the gap. This CDR3 spans 15 amino acids. The CDR3 region has the DNA TGTGCCAGCAGCCGCCTTGTGGGGGCTGGCGGGGAGCTGTTTTTT. This codes for CASSRLVGAGGELFF.

This clone was seen a handful of times. The CDR3 spells CASSLDLGTGGYTF. CDR3 DNA: TGTGCCAGCAGCTTAGATCTCGGGACAGGAGGCTACACCTTC. The chain uses TRBV11-2 and TRBJ1-2; 8 nucleotides match TRBD1. Germline CDR1 is SGHAT and CDR2 is FQNNGV. The CDR3 is 14 amino acids. J lost 8 bases, V lost 0 bases, and 5 bases had no gene match.

V and J are TRBV23-1 and TRBJ1-5; possibly TRBD1 for D (5 bases). TRBV23-1 is an ORF for which the function is uncertain. CDR3 length: 15 residues. Trimming took 5 bases from V and 5 from J, leaving 16 bases between them. Here the CDR3 reads CASSKGLEGHQPQHF. The CDR3 DNA is TGCGCCAGCAGTAAGGGACTGGAAGGTCATCAGCCCCAGCATTTT.

The J gene is TRBJ2-3, the V gene TRBV9; D may correspond to TRBD1 or TRBD2 (5 bases each). Per germline, CDR1 SGDLS and CDR2 YYNGEE. The CDR3 sequence is 13 residues long. V lost 6 bases and J 3 bases, leaving 11 bases between the germline ends. The CDR3 here is CASNPGTTDTQYF. CDR3 sequence (DNA): TGTGCCAGCAACCCCGGGACGACAGATACGCAGTATTTT.

V and J are TRBV6-4 and TRBJ2-1; D is undetermined. The germline CDR1 and CDR2 sequences are MRHNA and SNTAGT. This CDR3 has 16 amino acids. V lost 1 base and J lost 10, with 20 bases in between. CDR3 sequence: CASSDYRSRLIGEQFF. The CDR3 bases are TGTGCCAGCAGTGACTACCGTTCGCGGCTGATAGGGGAGCAGTTCTTC.

The genes are TRBV5-1 and TRBJ2-7, with 9 bases matching TRBD1. Germline V gene sequence: CDR1 SGHRS, CDR2 YFSETQ. The ends lost 0 bases at V and 2 bases at J; junction bases unmatched: 3. This CDR3 is 15 amino acids long. The CDR3 here is CASSLVGQGPYEQYF. In DNA, the CDR3 is TGCGCCAGCAGCTTGGTGGGACAGGGCCCCTACGAGCAGTACTTC. The full variable domain, completed using reference TRBV5-1 and TRBJ2-7, is KAGVTQTPRYLIKTRGQQVTLSCSPISGHRSVSWYQQTPGQGLQFLFEYFSETQRNKGNFPGRFSGRQFSNSRSEMNVSTLELGDSALYLCASSLVGQGPYEQYFGPGTRLTVT.